These T cell receptor beta chains were read from a single sample in a study of cytomegalovirus exposure and HLA in healthy donors. The repertoire was sequenced with immunoSEQ multiplex PCR; TCRdb's copy has only in-frame clones and lacks some. The table records more than 150,000 clones, approximately 83% of them present only once. The sample was PBMCs. Source of these receptors: a woman under 30 in good health and CMV-seronegative. CDR3s include the opening cysteine and the closing phenylalanine or tryptophan. D genes are given only for firm matches. For some rows the clone size is stated as once, few or many, or as a class when expanded; others skip it.

clone_size	v_call	j_call	d_call	cdr3_nt	cdr3_aa
-	TRBV6-5	TRBJ2-1	TRBD2	TGTGCCAGCAGGCAAAGCGGGGACTCCTACAATGAGCAGTTCTTC	CASRQSGDSYNEQFF
once	TRBV2	TRBJ2-1	-	TGTGCCAGCCCCCGTGGCGACAGACTCTACAATGAGCAGTTCTTC	CASPRGDRLYNEQFF
-	TRBV7-2	TRBJ2-7	-	TGTGCCAGCAGCTTAGTTCAGGGTTCCTACGAGCAGTACTTC	CASSLVQGSYEQYF
-	TRBV27	TRBJ2-7	-	TGTGCCAGCAGCCCCCGGACAGAGACCTACGAGCAGTACTTC	CASSPRTETYEQYF
once	TRBV9	TRBJ1-6	TRBD1	TGTGCCAGCAGCCCTCGGGACAGTAATAATTCACCCCTCCACTTT	CASSPRDSNNSPLHF
-	TRBV7-9	TRBJ1-4	TRBD1	TGTGCCAGCAGTGGATACAGGGGGGATGCAACTAATGAAAAACTGTTTTTT	CASSGYRGDATNEKLFF
-	TRBV5-4	TRBJ1-2	-	TGTGCCAGCAGCTTGATCAGGGAGGAGTATGGCTACACCTTC	CASSLIREEYGYTF
-	TRBV27	TRBJ1-6	-	TGTGCCAGCAGTTTAGTTTTGGGGGGACTTTATAATTCACCCCTCCACTTT	CASSLVLGGLYNSPLHF
-	TRBV29-1	TRBJ1-2	TRBD1	TGCAGCGTTGAAGGCAGGGGGACAAACTATGGCTACACCTTC	CSVEGRGTNYGYTF
-	TRBV10-3	TRBJ2-7	-	TGTGCCACCGCCGCCGGGGGGCTCGAGCAGTACTTC	CATAAGGLEQYF
-	TRBV5-1	TRBJ2-1	-	TGCGCCAGCGGTCGGCGGAGGGGCTCGGACAATGAGCAGTTCTTC	CASGRRRGSDNEQFF
-	TRBV10-3	TRBJ2-7	TRBD1	TGTGCCATCAGTGAGTGGACCCGGGACAGGGAATTGGCGCAGTACTTC	CAISEWTRDRELAQYF
-	TRBV7-2	TRBJ2-7	TRBD2	TGTGCCAGCAGCCCCGAGGTTGCGGGGGTTGGCGAGCAGTACTTC	CASSPEVAGVGEQYF
-	TRBV6-4	TRBJ2-7	TRBD2	TGTGCCAGCAGTGACGGGACTAGCTACGAGCAGTACTTC	CASSDGTSYEQYF
once	TRBV6-5	TRBJ1-1	TRBD1	TGTGCCAGCAGTTACGTATTACAGGGGGGTAAGAGGGCTTTCTTT	CASSYVLQGGKRAFF
-	TRBV30	TRBJ1-6	-	TGTGCCTGGAGCGACTCAGGGTCACCCCTCCACTTT	CAWSDSGSPLHF
once	TRBV5-1	TRBJ2-3	-	TGCGCCAGCAGCTTGGAGGCGGCAGGCACAGATACGCAGTATTTT	CASSLEAAGTDTQYF
-	TRBV5-1	TRBJ2-7	TRBD1	TGCGCCAGCAGCGGTGGACAGGTCACCTACGAGCAGTACTTC	CASSGGQVTYEQYF
-	TRBV29-1	TRBJ2-3	-	TGCAGCGCGTCCAGGGGAGTTTGGACAGATACGCAGTATTTT	CSASRGVWTDTQYF
-	TRBV7-9	TRBJ2-7	TRBD2	TGTGCCAGCAGTTTGGATAGCGGGGGGGATCGGCAGTACTTC	CASSLDSGGDRQYF
-	TRBV19	TRBJ1-3	TRBD1	TGTGCCAGTAACCCAGGGGGCTCTGGAAACACCATATATTTT	CASNPGGSGNTIYF
-	TRBV29-1	TRBJ1-1	-	TGCAGCGTTGCCAGGCCGAACACTGAAGCTTTCTTT	CSVARPNTEAFF
once	TRBV14	TRBJ1-1	-	TGTGCCAGCAGCCACGACAGCGTAGGAGCTTTCTTT	CASSHDSVGAFF